This T cell receptor beta chain is from a study of T cell clonotyping in hematopoietic cell transplantation. Generated by immunoSEQ multiplex PCR, the TCRdb table keeps only in-frame clones and is missing some. The sample shows 65,000 to 75,000 clones, approximately 94% of them seen only once. This CDR3 has 13 amino acids. V lost 3 bases, J lost 3 bases, and 9 bases lay in between. Germline assignment: CDR1 ENHRY and CDR2 SYGVKD. J is TRBJ2-7 and V is TRBV10-3; D call uncertain. This TCR was recovered from a man in his fifties or sixties in good health. Some clones in this sample may be carry-over from other donors' samples. Source material: peripheral blood mononuclear cells. The CDR3 nucleotides read TGTGCCATCAGTGATGTACAAGACTACGAGCAGTACTTC. It translates to CAISDVQDYEQYF.